This T cell receptor (beta chain) was obtained from a study of OX40 agonist ivuxolimab in advanced cancers. Study information: A diagnosis of hepatocellular carcinoma, melanoma, renal cell or head and neck cancer was present in dose-escalation patients.

The CDR3 runs to 17 residues. The germline CDR1 and CDR2 sequences are SGHRS and YFSETQ. Trimming took off 0 bases at V and 8 bases at J, with 21 bases between the two ends. Clones were read by immunoSEQ multiplex PCR, and TCRdb kept only the in-frame ones, dropping some. The sample carries approximately 76,000 clones, about 89% recorded once. The rearrangement uses TRBV5-1 and TRBJ2-4; TRBD2 might be the D (6 bases). The TCR sequence derives from an adult with an advanced solid tumor such as melanoma, head and neck, liver or kidney cancer. Material: CD4+ or CD8+ T cells sorted from blood, obtained in a trial of the OX40 agonist ivuxolimab. CDR3 in amino acids: CASSLGVAGREQYIQYF. Written as DNA, the CDR3 is TGCGCCAGCAGCTTGGGGGTCGCCGGACGGGAGCAATACATTCAGTACTTC. The whole variable domain, filled in from reference TRBV5-1 and TRBJ2-4, reads KAGVTQTPRYLIKTRGQQVTLSCSPISGHRSVSWYQQTPGQGLQFLFEYFSETQRNKGNFPGRFSGRQFSNSRSEMNVSTLELGDSALYLCASSLGVAGREQYIQYFGAGTRLSVL.